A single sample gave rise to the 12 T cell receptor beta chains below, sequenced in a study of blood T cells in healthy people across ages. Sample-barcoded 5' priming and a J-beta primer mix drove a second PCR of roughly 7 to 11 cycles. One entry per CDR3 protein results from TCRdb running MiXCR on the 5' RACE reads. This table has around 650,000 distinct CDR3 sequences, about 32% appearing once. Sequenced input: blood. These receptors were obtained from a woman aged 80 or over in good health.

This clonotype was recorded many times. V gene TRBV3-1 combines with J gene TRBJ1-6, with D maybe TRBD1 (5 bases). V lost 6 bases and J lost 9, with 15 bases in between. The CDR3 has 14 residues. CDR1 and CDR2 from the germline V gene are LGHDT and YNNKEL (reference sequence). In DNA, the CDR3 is TGTGCCAGCAGTCCCTTGGAAGGGGCTTCACCCCTCCACTTT. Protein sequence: CASSPLEGASPLHF.

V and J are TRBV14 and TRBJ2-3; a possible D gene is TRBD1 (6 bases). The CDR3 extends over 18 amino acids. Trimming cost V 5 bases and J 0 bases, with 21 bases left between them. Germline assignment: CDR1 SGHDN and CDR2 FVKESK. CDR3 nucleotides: TGTGCCAGCAGCGTAAGGGGCAGGGGCTCCTTTAGCACAGATACGCAGTATTTT. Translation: CASSVRGRGSFSTDTQYF.

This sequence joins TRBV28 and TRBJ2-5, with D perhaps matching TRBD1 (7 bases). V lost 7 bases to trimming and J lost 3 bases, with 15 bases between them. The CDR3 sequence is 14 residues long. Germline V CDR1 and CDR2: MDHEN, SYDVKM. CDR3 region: CASIPGGIEETQYF. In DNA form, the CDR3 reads TGTGCCAGCATCCCAGGGGGGATCGAAGAGACCCAGTACTTC.

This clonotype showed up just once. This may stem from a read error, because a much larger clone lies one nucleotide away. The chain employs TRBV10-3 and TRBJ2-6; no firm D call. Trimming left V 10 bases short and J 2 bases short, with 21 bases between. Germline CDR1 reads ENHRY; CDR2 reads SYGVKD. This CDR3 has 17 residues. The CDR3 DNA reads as TGTGCCACTAAGGGTGAGCTCATATGGCCTGGGGCCAACGTCCTGACTTTC. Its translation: CATKGELIWPGANVLTF.

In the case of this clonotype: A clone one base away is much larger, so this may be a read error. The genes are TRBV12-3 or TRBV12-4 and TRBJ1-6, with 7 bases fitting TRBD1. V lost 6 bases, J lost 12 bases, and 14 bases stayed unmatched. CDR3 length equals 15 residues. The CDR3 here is CASSERQGWGLPLHF. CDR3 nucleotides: TGTGCCAGCAGCGAGAGACAGGGCTGGGGTTTACCCCTCCACTTT.

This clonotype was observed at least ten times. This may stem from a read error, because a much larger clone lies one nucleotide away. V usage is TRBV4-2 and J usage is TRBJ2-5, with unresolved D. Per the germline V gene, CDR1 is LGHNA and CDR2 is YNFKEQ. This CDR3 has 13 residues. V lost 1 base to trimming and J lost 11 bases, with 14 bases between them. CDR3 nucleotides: TGTGCCAGCAGCCAAGTAGAGGTCCATGAGCAGTACTTC. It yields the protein CASSQVEVHEQYF.

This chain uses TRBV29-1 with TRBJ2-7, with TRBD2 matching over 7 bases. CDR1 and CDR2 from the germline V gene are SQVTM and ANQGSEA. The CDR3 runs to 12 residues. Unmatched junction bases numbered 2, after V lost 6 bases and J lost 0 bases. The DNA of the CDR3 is TGCAGCGTGGGGGGGGACTCCTACGAGCAGTACTTC. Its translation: CSVGGDSYEQYF.

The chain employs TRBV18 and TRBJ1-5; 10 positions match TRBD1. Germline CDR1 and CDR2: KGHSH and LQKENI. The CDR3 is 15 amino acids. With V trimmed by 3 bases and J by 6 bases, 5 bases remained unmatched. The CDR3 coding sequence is TGTGCCAGCTCACCCGGACAGGGGGGAATTCAGCCCCAGCATTTT. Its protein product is CASSPGQGGIQPQHF.

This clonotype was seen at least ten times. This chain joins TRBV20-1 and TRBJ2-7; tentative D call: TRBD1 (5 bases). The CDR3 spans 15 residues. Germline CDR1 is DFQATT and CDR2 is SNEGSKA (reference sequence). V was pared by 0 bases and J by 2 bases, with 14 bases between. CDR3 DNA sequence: TGCAGTGCTAGAGATCGGGCAGGGTTCCCCTACGAGCAGTACTTC. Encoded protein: CSARDRAGFPYEQYF.

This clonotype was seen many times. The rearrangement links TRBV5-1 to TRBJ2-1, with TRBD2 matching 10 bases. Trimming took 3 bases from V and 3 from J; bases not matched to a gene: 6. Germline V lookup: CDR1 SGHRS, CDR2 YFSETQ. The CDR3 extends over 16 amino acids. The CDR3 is CASSSPLAGLYNEQFF. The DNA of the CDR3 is TGCGCCAGCAGCTCCCCACTAGCGGGGCTCTACAATGAGCAGTTCTTC.

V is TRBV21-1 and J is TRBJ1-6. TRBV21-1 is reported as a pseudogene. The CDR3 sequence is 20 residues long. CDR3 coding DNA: TGTGCCAGCAGCAAAGCGCTTTATCGATGGTCCGGCAGGGTGAATTCACCCCGCCACTTT. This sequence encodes CASSKALYRWSGRVNSPRHF.

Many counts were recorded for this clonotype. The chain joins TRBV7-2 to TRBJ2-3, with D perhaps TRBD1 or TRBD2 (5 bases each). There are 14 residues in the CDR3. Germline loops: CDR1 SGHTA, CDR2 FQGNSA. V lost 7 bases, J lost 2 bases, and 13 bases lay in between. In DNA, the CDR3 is TGTGCCAGCACCCCGGGACGGCCCACAGATACGCAGTATTTT. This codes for CASTPGRPTDTQYF.